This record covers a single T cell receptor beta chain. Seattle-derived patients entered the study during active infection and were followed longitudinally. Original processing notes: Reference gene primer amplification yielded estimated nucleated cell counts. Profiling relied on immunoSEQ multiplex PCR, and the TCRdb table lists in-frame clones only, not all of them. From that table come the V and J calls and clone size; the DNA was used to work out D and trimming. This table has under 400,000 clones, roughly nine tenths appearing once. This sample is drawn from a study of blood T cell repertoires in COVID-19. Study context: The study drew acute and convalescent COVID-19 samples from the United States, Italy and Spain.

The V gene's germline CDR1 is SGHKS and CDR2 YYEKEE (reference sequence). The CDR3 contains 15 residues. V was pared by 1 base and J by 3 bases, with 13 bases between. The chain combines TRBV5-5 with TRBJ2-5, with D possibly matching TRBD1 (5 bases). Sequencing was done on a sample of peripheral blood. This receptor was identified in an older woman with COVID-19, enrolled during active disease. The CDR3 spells CASSLLDTWEETQYF. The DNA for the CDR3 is TGTGCCAGCAGCTTGTTGGACACATGGGAAGAGACCCAGTACTTC.